The 8 T cell receptor beta chains listed next were all sequenced from one sample in a study of blood T cell repertoires in COVID-19. The assay was immunoSEQ multiplex PCR, and TCRdb's table has in-frame clones only and misses some. This table has roughly 200,000 clones, about 80% appearing once. The sample consisted of peripheral blood. Source of these receptors: a man aged 50-59 years with active or convalescent COVID-19.

The J gene is TRBJ2-5, the V gene TRBV3-1 (or the pseudogene TRBV3-2); TRBD1 is a possible D gene (5 bases). Germline V gene lookup returns CDR1 LGHDT and CDR2 YNNKEL (reference sequence). V lost 4 bases to trimming and J lost 1 base, with 13 bases between them. The CDR3 runs 15 residues. The CDR3 region has the DNA TGTGCCAGCAGCCCCTCCGAAGGGGTCCAAGAGACCCAGTACTTC. This encodes CASSPSEGVQETQYF.

This clone was recorded once. The chain employs TRBV24-1 and TRBJ2-3; D is unclear. The CDR3 has 13 residues. Trimming removed 1 base from V and 6 bases from J, with 7 bases in between. Germline V gene data show CDR1 as KGHDR and CDR2 as SFDVKD. Written as DNA, the CDR3 is TGTGCCACCAGTGATTTTGGCTCGGATACGCAGTATTTT. This codes for CATSDFGSDTQYF.

The rearrangement joins TRBV18 to TRBJ1-4; 8 bases are a match to TRBD1. Germline CDR1 is KGHSH and CDR2 is LQKENI. This CDR3 spans 16 amino acids. The ends lost 5 bases at V and 0 bases at J; junction bases unmatched: 5. The CDR3 loop is CASSWGQAATNEKLFF. For the CDR3, the DNA is TGTGCCAGCTCATGGGGACAGGCCGCAACTAATGAAAAACTGTTTTTT.

The V and J genes are TRBV6-5 and TRBJ2-1; no clear D gene. The V end lost 6 bases, the J end lost 2 bases, and 8 bases lay between the germline ends. CDR1 is MNHEY and CDR2 is SVGAGI in the germline V gene. The CDR3 covers 13 residues. CDR3 amino acids: CASSSFAYNEQFF. The DNA of the CDR3 is TGTGCCAGCAGCTCCTTTGCCTACAATGAGCAGTTCTTC.

The chain recombines TRBV4-1 with TRBJ1-4, with a tentative D call TRBD1 (6 bases). Germline lookup yields CDR1 MGHRA and CDR2 YSYEKL. The V end was cut by 4 bases, the J end by 13 bases, with 25 bases between. The CDR3 has 16 residues. CDR3 amino acids: CASSRPEGGARVVLFF. For the CDR3, the DNA is TGCGCCAGCAGCCGCCCCGAGGGGGGGGCGAGGGTGGTACTGTTTTTT.

The gene calls are TRBV5-6 and TRBJ2-3; D uncertain. The CDR3 contains 14 residues. Looked up from germline, CDR1 is SGHDT and CDR2 is YYEEEE. Deletions cut 0 bases from V and 6 bases from J, with 11 bases between. In nucleotides, the CDR3 is TGTGCCAGCAGCTTGGTATCAGCCAGGGATACGCAGTATTTT. It translates to CASSLVSARDTQYF.

The chain combines TRBV10-3 with TRBJ1-5; tentative D call: TRBD1 (6 bases). The V gene's germline CDR1 is ENHRY and CDR2 SYGVKD. CDR3 size: 13 residues. V was clipped by 10 bases and J by 6 bases, with 16 bases between them. The CDR3 is CATHRDFGQPQHF. The CDR3, as DNA: TGTGCCACGCACAGGGATTTCGGTCAGCCCCAGCATTTT.

The genes are TRBV7-9 and TRBJ1-4; 8 bases line up with TRBD1. The germline V gene has CDR1 SEHNR and CDR2 FQNEAQ (reference sequence). The CDR3 runs to 14 residues. V was clipped by 8 bases and J by 7 bases; unmatched bases: 9. The CDR3 sequence is CASSPGGGSEKLFF. CDR3 DNA sequence: TGTGCCAGCTCGCCAGGGGGCGGGAGTGAAAAACTGTTTTTT.